Listed below are T cell receptor beta chains from one sample, sequenced in a study of monozygotic twins with inflammatory bowel disease. Following a re-call of the 5' RACE reads, TCRdb has one entry per CDR3 protein and lacks DNA. This repertoire includes under 200,000 distinct CDR3 sequences. Sequenced sample: blood. Receptor source: a human donor with ulcerative colitis or Crohn's disease, or a healthy co-twin of an affected twin (not recorded which). The CDR3 runs from the conserved cysteine through the conserved F or W. Each record gives: J gene, V gene, CDR3 protein.

J gene: TRBJ2-2; V gene: TRBV29-1; CDR3 protein: CSVLAENTGELFF
J gene: TRBJ2-1; V gene: TRBV5-1; CDR3 protein: CASSLASGNSYNEQFF
J gene: TRBJ1-2; V gene: TRBV20-1; CDR3 protein: CSATLLTQDYYGYTF
J gene: TRBJ2-1; V gene: TRBV12-3/TRBV12-4; CDR3 protein: CASTSYGLSGYGEQFF
J gene: TRBJ2-3; V gene: TRBV10-3; CDR3 protein: CASGSSSGETDTQYF
J gene: TRBJ2-3; V gene: TRBV27; CDR3 protein: CASSRSGTDTQYF
J gene: TRBJ1-4; V gene: TRBV12-3/TRBV12-4; CDR3 protein: CASGRVNEDEKLFF
J gene: TRBJ1-1; V gene: TRBV6-2/TRBV6-3; CDR3 protein: CASRKRWDTEAFF
J gene: TRBJ2-3; V gene: TRBV7-2; CDR3 protein: CASKLASTDTQYF
J gene: TRBJ1-3; V gene: TRBV7-2; CDR3 protein: CASSSAGGAYGNTIYF
J gene: TRBJ2-7; V gene: TRBV20-1; CDR3 protein: CSASIPGEQGEQYF
J gene: TRBJ1-2; V gene: TRBV7-9; CDR3 protein: CASSTFYTSGGYTF
J gene: TRBJ2-1; V gene: TRBV19; CDR3 protein: CASRGGYINEQFF
J gene: TRBJ2-7; V gene: TRBV6-5; CDR3 protein: CASSYRDRAHYEQYF
J gene: TRBJ1-1; V gene: TRBV7-9; CDR3 protein: CASSSATGTGAFF
J gene: TRBJ1-1; V gene: TRBV5-1; CDR3 protein: CASSRWTGDNTEAFF
J gene: TRBJ2-1; V gene: TRBV5-5; CDR3 protein: CASSWTSGGNNEQFF
J gene: TRBJ1-1; V gene: TRBV6-5; CDR3 protein: CASIQDAEAFF
J gene: TRBJ2-2; V gene: TRBV12-3/TRBV12-4; CDR3 protein: CASIPSGRARTGELFF
J gene: TRBJ2-6; V gene: TRBV18; CDR3 protein: CASSPTGSYSGANVLTF
J gene: TRBJ2-7; V gene: TRBV20-1; CDR3 protein: CSAEGDVYEQYF
J gene: TRBJ1-2; V gene: TRBV5-1; CDR3 protein: CASSFRGANWVAYGYTF
J gene: TRBJ2-1; V gene: TRBV19; CDR3 protein: CASRTSLWGDEQFF
J gene: TRBJ1-5; V gene: TRBV12-3/TRBV12-4; CDR3 protein: CASRREGVWQPQHF
J gene: TRBJ2-7; V gene: TRBV6-2/TRBV6-3; CDR3 protein: CASSPVPIYEQYF
J gene: TRBJ2-5; V gene: TRBV27; CDR3 protein: CASSSSPGGTQYF
J gene: TRBJ1-2; V gene: TRBV28; CDR3 protein: CASSLLLPLRQVFYGYTF
J gene: TRBJ1-4; V gene: TRBV29-1; CDR3 protein: CSGVTGEKLFF
J gene: TRBJ1-2; V gene: TRBV7-9; CDR3 protein: CASSLVSRGTYGYTF
J gene: TRBJ2-2; V gene: TRBV4-3; CDR3 protein: CASSQDWVNTGELFF
J gene: TRBJ1-5; V gene: TRBV20-1; CDR3 protein: CSARDTPGQHNQPQHF
J gene: TRBJ2-7; V gene: TRBV28; CDR3 protein: CASSLGSSGRSYEQYF
J gene: TRBJ1-1; V gene: TRBV12-3/TRBV12-4; CDR3 protein: CASSLETNTEAFF
J gene: TRBJ2-3; V gene: TRBV7-3; CDR3 protein: CASSRGGSDLRGAQYF
J gene: TRBJ2-4; V gene: TRBV20-1; CDR3 protein: CSATGTAKNIQYF
J gene: TRBJ2-5; V gene: TRBV12-3/TRBV12-4; CDR3 protein: CASSLARKETQYF
J gene: TRBJ2-7; V gene: TRBV12-3/TRBV12-4; CDR3 protein: CASTGRGSSYEQYF
J gene: TRBJ2-5; V gene: TRBV15; CDR3 protein: CATSRDGTVETHYF
J gene: TRBJ2-3; V gene: TRBV12-3/TRBV12-4; CDR3 protein: CASSPRGIPRTDTQYF
J gene: TRBJ2-7; V gene: TRBV5-1; CDR3 protein: CASSRSGVAYEQYF
J gene: TRBJ2-1; V gene: TRBV28; CDR3 protein: CASSMDPGTYNEQFF
J gene: TRBJ2-1; V gene: TRBV27; CDR3 protein: CASSLSRDPYNEQFF
J gene: TRBJ2-7; V gene: TRBV7-8; CDR3 protein: CASSLRRQQYF
J gene: TRBJ1-5; V gene: TRBV7-8; CDR3 protein: CASSLGPRGGNQPQHF
J gene: TRBJ1-1; V gene: TRBV5-1; CDR3 protein: CASSLGTGITEAFF
J gene: TRBJ2-1; V gene: TRBV29-1; CDR3 protein: CSVATGGSYNEQFF
J gene: TRBJ2-2; V gene: TRBV28; CDR3 protein: CASSLLGGAGELFF
J gene: TRBJ1-5; V gene: TRBV7-2; CDR3 protein: CASSLASGRSNQPQHF
J gene: TRBJ2-3; V gene: TRBV5-1; CDR3 protein: CASSLLLAVGPDTQYF
J gene: TRBJ2-7; V gene: TRBV29-1; CDR3 protein: CSVGPRRGYSYEQYF
J gene: TRBJ1-5; V gene: TRBV12-3/TRBV12-4; CDR3 protein: CASSLVGIYSNQPQHF
J gene: TRBJ2-2; V gene: TRBV7-2; CDR3 protein: CASSVRAGQNTGELFF